Below, one T cell receptor (beta chain) is given with its context. This clone was counted ten times or more. Its antigen is still unknown. Qualities for individual bases were not recorded, and no much larger clone is one base off. None of the patients had been given any treatment before thyroid surgery. Using T-cell receptor beta sequencing, the study looked back at clinical samples from patients collected from the early 2010s to the late 2010s. The CDR3 spans 19 residues, from the cysteine through the phenylalanine. Left in the record is the CDR3 DNA by itself, 57 bases read in frame from the first base. Germline trimming amounts to 7 bases on V and 0 bases on J, with 13 as the count of junction bases outside the gene matches. Reading the germline V gene gives CDR1 MRHNA and CDR2 SNTAGT. This entry belongs to a study of metastatic and nonmetastatic thyroid tumors (TCRdb year 2020). Some background on the complete study: Repertoires were compared across peripheral blood and tumor or nodule tissue samples from malignant and benign thyroid patients.

Summary of the overall study and its limitations: TCR beta diversity was reported as significantly higher in malignant tumors than in benign nodules, in both blood and tumor samples.

To prepare the library, PCR was applied. The listed sequencing device is Illumina HiSeq 4000. High-throughput sequencing was used to profile the TCR beta-chain CDR3 region of every patient. On the authors' methods: A classifier to discriminate distant-metastatic papillary thyroid cancer patients was built from CDR3 differences across clinicopathological groups. Repertoire diversity was assessed with the Shannon index, and tumor-blood repertoire similarity with the Morisita-Horn index. TCRdb reworked the public reads: Q25 trimming with fastp, MiXCR clone assembly, productive beta chains retained. These V and J calls originate from TCRdb's pipeline instead of the authors' own analysis. The sample records about 69,000 clones, approximately 15% of which are singletons. The top ten hold around 7% of the sample.

Specimen: blood. This sequence was found in a male donor with papillary thyroid cancer or a benign thyroid nodule (not recorded which). Some clones in this sample may be carry-over from other donors' samples. The chain links TRBV6-4 with TRBJ2-1, with 12 middle bases fitting TRBD2. The CDR3 protein is CASTTAGTSGSRSYNEQFF. The DNA sequence is given as TGTGCCAGCACAACTGCGGGGACTAGCGGGTCCCGCTCCTACAATGAGCAGTTCTTC.